This T cell receptor (beta chain) stems from a study of control samples from healthy donors and cancer patients. Worth noting for this clone: A read error may produce the germline difference seen at one junction end.

The data were produced by immunoSEQ multiplex PCR, yet TCRdb's version contains in-frame clones alone and is incomplete. The table records around 120,000 clones, about 93% of them present only once. The V gene's germline CDR1 is SQVTM and CDR2 ANQGSEA. The CDR3 runs 16 residues. The gene calls are TRBV29-1 and TRBJ1-3; the D gene is possibly TRBD1 (5 bases). The receptor comes from a young man in good health. Sequenced sample: blood. CDR3 DNA sequence: TGCAGCGGGGACCCAGCGGTAGAGGGGAGGCGAAACACCACATATTTT. Translated: CSGDPAVEGRRNTTYF.